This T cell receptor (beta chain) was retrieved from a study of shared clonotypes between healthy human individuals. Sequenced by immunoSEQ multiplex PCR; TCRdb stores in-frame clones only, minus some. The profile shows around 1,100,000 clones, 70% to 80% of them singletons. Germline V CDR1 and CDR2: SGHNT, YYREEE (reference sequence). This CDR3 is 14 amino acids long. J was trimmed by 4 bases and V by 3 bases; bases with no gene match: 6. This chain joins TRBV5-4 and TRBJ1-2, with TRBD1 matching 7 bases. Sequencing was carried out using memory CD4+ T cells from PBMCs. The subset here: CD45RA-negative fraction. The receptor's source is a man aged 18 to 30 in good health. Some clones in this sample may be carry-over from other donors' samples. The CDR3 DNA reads TGTGCCAGCAGCTCCACGGGGACAGCCTATGGCTACACCTTC. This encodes CASSSTGTAYGYTF.